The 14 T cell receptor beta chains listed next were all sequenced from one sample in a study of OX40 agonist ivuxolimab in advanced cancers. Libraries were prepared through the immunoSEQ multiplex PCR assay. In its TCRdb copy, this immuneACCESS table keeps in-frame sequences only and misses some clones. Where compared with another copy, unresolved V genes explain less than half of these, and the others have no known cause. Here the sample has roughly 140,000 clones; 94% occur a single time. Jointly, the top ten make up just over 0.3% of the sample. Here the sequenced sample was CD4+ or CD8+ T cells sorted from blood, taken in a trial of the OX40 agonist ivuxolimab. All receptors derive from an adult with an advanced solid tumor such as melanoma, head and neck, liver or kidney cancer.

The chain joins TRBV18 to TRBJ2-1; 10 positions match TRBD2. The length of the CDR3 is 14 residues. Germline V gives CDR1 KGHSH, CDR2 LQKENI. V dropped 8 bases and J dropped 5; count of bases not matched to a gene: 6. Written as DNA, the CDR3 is TGTGCCAGCGCTTTAGCGGGAGGTCACAATGAGCAGTTCTTC. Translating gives CASALAGGHNEQFF.

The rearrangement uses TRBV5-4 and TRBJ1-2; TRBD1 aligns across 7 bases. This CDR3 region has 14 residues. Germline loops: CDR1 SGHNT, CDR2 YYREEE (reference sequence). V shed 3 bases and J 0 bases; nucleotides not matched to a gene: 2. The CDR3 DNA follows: TGTGCCAGCAGCTGGGACAGCGCTAACTATGGCTACACCTTC. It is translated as CASSWDSANYGYTF. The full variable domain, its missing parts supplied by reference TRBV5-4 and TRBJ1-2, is ETGVTQSPTHLIKTRGQQVTLRCSSQSGHNTVSWYQQALGQGPQFIFQYYREEENGRGNFPPRFSGLQFPNYSSELNVNALELDDSALYLCASSWDSANYGYTFGSGTRLTVV.

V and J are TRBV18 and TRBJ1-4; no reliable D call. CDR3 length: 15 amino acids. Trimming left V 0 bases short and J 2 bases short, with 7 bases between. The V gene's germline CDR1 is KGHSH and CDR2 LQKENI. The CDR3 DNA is TGTGCCAGCTCACCACCGGGTTTCACTAATGAAAAACTGTTTTTT. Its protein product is CASSPPGFTNEKLFF.

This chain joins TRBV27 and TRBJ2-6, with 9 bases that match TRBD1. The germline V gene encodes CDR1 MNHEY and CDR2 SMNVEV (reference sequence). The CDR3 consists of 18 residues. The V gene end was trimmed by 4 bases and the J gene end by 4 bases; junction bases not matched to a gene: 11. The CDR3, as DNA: TGTGCCAGCAGTTCTTTAACAGGGGGCCTATCCGGGGCCAACGTCCTGACTTTC. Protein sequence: CASSSLTGGLSGANVLTF.

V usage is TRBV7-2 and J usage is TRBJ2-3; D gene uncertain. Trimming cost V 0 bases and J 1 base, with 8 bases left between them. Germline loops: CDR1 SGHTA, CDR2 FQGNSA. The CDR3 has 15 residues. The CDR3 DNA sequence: TGTGCCAGCAGCTTAGCATATCAGGGCACAGATACGCAGTATTTT. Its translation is CASSLAYQGTDTQYF. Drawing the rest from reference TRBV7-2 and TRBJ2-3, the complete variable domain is GAGVSQSPSNKVTEKGKDVELRCDPISGHTALYWYRQSLGQGLEFLIYFQGNSAPDKSGLPSDRFSAERTGGSVSTLTIQRTQQEDSAVYLCASSLAYQGTDTQYFGPGTRLTVL.

CDR3 amino acids: CASSEFGVGGEAFF. In DNA, the CDR3 is TGTGCCAGCAGTGAATTCGGGGTGGGGGGTGAAGCTTTCTTT. V gene TRBV25-1 combines with J gene TRBJ1-1, with D possibly TRBD1 on 5 matching bases. The CDR3 is made up of 14 amino acids. Trimming removed 1 base at V and 7 bases at J, with 13 bases between. Per germline, CDR1 MGHDK and CDR2 SYGVNS.

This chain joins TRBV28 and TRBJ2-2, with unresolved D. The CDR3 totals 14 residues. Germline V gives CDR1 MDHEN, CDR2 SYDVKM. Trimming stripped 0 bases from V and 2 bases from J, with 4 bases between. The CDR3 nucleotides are TGTGCCAGCAGTTTATGGCGTAACACCGGGGAGCTGTTTTTT. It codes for CASSLWRNTGELFF.

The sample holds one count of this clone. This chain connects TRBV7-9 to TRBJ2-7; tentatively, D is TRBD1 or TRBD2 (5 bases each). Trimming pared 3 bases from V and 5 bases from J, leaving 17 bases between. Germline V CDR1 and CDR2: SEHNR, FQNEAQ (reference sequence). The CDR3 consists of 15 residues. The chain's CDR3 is CASSFLTGRGDEQYF. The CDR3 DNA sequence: TGTGCCAGCAGCTTCTTAACGGGCCGAGGGGACGAGCAGTACTTC.

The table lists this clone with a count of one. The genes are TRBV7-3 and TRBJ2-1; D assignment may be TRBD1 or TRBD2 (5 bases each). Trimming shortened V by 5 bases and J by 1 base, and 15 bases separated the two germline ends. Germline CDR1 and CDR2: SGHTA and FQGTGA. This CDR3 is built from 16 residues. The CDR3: CASSLTGTQSYNEQFF. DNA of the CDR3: TGTGCCAGCAGCCTTACGGGGACCCAGTCCTACAATGAGCAGTTCTTC.

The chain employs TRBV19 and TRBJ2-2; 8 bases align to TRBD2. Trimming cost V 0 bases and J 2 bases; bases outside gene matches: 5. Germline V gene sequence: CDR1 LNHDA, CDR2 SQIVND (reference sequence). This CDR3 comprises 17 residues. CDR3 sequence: CASSIDQGLGNTGELFF. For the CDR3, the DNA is TGTGCCAGTAGTATAGATCAGGGACTAGGAAACACCGGGGAGCTGTTTTTT.

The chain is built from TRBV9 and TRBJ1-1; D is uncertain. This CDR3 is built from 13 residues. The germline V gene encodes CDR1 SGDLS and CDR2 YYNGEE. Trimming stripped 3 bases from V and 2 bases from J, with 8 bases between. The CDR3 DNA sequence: TGTGCCAGCAGCGCCCGACGAAACACTGAAGCTTTCTTT. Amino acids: CASSARRNTEAFF.

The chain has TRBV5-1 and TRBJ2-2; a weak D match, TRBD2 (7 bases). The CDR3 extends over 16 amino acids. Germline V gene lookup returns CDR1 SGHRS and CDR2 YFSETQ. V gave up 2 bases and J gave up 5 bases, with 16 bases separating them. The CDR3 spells CASSFLTQGGTGELFF. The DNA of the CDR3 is TGCGCCAGCAGCTTTCTCACACAGGGAGGGACCGGGGAGCTGTTTTTT.

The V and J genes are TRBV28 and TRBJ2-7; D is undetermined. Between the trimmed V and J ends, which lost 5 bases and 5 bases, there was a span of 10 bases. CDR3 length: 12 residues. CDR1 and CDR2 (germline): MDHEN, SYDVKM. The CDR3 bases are TGTGCCAGCAGTATAAGACCCAACGAGCAGTACTTC. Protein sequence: CASSIRPNEQYF.

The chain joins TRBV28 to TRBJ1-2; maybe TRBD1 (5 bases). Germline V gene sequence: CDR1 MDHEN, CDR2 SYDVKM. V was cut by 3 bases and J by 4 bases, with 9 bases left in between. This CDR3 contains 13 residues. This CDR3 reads CASSFGGGYGYTF. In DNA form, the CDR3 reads TGTGCCAGCAGTTTTGGTGGGGGCTATGGCTACACCTTC.